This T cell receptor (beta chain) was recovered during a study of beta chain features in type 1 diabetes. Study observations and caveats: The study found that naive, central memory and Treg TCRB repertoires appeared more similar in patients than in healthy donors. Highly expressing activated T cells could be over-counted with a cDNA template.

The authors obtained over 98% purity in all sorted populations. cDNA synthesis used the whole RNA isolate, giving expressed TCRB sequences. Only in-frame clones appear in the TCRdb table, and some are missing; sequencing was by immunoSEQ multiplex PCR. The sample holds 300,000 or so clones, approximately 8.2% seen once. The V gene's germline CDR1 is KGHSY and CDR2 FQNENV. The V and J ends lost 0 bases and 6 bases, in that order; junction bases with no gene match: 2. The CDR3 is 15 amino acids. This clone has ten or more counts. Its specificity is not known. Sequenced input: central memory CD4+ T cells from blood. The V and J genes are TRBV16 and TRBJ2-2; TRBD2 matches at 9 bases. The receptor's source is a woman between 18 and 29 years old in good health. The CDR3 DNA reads TGTGCCAGCAGCCAATCGGGACTAGCAGCCGGGGAGCTGTTTTTT. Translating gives CASSQSGLAAGELFF.